This T cell receptor beta chain was identified during a study of CD8 T cells in ankylosing spondylitis. At least ten counts were recorded for this clonotype. Its antigen remains unidentified. This CDR3 has 13 residues. The germline V and J ends were trimmed by 5 bases and 1 base, with 8 bases remaining between them. Germline assignment: CDR1 PRHDT and CDR2 FYEKMQ (reference sequence). Notes on the study in general: Clones linked to the disease showed a CD8+ phenotype. They occurred at relatively low frequencies in peripheral blood. The study looked at matched synovial fluid samples from ankylosing spondylitis patients. Disease-linked clones were reported to be significantly enriched there. There was a TCR beta motif, made of several highly homologous variants, that appeared characteristic of ankylosing spondylitis blood.

Quantitative 5'-RACE was performed with molecular barcodes, and it yielded the TCR beta libraries. TCRdb reprocessed the 5' RACE reads via MiXCR and lists one record per CDR3 protein. The table has about 540,000 distinct CDR3 sequences, 9.5% to 15% seen once; the top ten hold over 6.5%. The chain employs TRBV13 and TRBJ1-1; no reliable D call. This sequence originates from a male donor with ankylosing spondylitis. The sequenced sample consisted of blood, either unsorted or a sorted T cell fraction (not recorded which). Here the CDR3 reads CASSVEENTEAFF. The CDR3 DNA is TGTGCCAGCAGCGTTGAGGAGAACACTGAAGCTTTCTTT. The entire variable domain, with the rest obtained from reference TRBV13 and TRBJ1-1, is as follows: AAGVIQSPRHLIKEKRETATLKCYPIPRHDTVYWYQQGPGQDPQFLISFYEKMQSDKGSIPDRFSAQQFSDYHSELNMSSLELGDSALYFCASSVEENTEAFFGQGTRLTVV.